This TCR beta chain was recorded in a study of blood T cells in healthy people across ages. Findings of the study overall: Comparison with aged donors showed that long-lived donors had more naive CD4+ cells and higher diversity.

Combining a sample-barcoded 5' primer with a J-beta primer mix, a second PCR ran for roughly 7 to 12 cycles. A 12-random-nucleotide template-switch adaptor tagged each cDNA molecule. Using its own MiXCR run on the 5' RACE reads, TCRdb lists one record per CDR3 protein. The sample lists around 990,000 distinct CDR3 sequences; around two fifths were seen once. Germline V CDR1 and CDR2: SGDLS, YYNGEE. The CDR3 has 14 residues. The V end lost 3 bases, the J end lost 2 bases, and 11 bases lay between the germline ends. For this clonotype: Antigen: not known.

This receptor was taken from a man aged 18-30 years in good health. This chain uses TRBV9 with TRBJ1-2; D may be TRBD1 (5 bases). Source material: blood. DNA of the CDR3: TGTGCCAGCAGCGCCCTCGACAGAAACTATGGCTACACCTTC. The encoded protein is CASSALDRNYGYTF.